The source of this TCR beta chain is a study of blood T cell repertoires in COVID-19. Only in-frame clones appear in the TCRdb table, and some are missing; sequencing was by immunoSEQ multiplex PCR. The table has about 180,000 clones, 70% to 90% seen once; the top ten hold less than 2%. With 8 bases removed from V and 4 bases from J, the gap between germline ends came to 20 bases. Germline loops: CDR1 LNHDA, CDR2 SQIVND (reference sequence). This CDR3 comprises 16 residues. The receptor was derived from a young man who had recovered from COVID-19. The chain employs TRBV19 and TRBJ1-4; weak D call: TRBD1 (5 bases). Sample: peripheral blood. The CDR3 spells CASRRHRGSSNEKLFF. In DNA form, the CDR3 reads TGTGCCAGTCGCCGGCACCGGGGGAGTAGTAATGAAAAACTGTTTTTT.